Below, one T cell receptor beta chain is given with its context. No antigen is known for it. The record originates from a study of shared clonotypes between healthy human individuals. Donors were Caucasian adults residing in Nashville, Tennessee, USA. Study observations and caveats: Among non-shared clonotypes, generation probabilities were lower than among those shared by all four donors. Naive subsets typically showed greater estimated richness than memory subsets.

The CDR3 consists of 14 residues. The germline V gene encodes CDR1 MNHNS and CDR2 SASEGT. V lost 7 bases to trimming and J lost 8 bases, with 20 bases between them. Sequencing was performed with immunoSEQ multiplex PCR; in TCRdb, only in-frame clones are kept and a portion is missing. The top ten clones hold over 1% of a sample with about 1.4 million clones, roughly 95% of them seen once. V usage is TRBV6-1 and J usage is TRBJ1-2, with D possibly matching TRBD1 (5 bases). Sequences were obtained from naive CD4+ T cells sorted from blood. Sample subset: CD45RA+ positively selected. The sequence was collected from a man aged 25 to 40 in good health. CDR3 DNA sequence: TGTGCCAGCATCAAAACGGGCGGGCAGGGAGGCTACACCTTC. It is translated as CASIKTGGQGGYTF.